Each of the 3 T cell receptor beta chains below was sequenced from the same sample in a study of cytomegalovirus exposure and HLA in healthy donors (dated 2017 in TCRdb). The receptor library was made with the immunoSEQ multiplex PCR assay. For the multiplex PCR, a mixture combining 60 forward primers for TCR Vbeta segments and 13 reverse primers for TCR Jbeta segments was used. Held by TCRdb, this immuneACCESS table contains in-frame sequences only and omits some clones. Under half of the omission traces to an unresolved V gene where checked; the cause of the rest is unknown. Counted in this sample were about 130,000 clones; less than 85% of them appeared once. Less than 2.5% of the sample goes to the ten largest clones. Sequencing was done on a sample of PBMCs. The receptor source for this set is a woman between 35 and 50 years old in good health and CMV-seropositive.

The chain uses TRBV5-4 and TRBJ1-2; D uncertain. V was clipped by 6 bases and J by 3 bases, with 15 bases between them. Germline CDR1 is SGHNT and CDR2 is YYREEE (reference sequence). The CDR3 runs to 14 residues. CDR3 sequence: CASTRGGTDYGYTF. CDR3 DNA: TGTGCCAGCACCAGAGGAGGCACCGACTATGGCTACACCTTC.

The chain uses TRBV5-1 and TRBJ2-5; weak D call: TRBD2 (7 bases). The CDR3 consists of 14 residues. The V gene lost 5 bases and the J gene lost 4 bases, with 15 bases spanning the gap. Germline CDR1 SGHRS, CDR2 YFSETQ. CDR3 amino acids: CASRLGGAAETQYF. The CDR3 region has the DNA TGCGCCAGCAGGTTAGGGGGGGCTGCAGAGACCCAGTACTTC.

The rearrangement joins TRBV2 to TRBJ2-5; maybe TRBD1 (5 bases). The last part of the DNA fits TRBJ2-7 better; the J call may be wrong. CDR1 is SNHLY, CDR2 FYNNEI, per germline. The CDR3 is 14 amino acids. This CDR3 reads CASSDRGASYEQYF. The DNA of the CDR3 is TGTGCCAGCAGTGATAGGGGTGCCTCCTACGAGCAGTACTTC.